This T cell receptor (beta chain) was sequenced during a study of response to subunit inactivated influenza vaccine. One entry per CDR3 protein results from TCRdb running MiXCR on the RT-PCR reads. The sample shows more than 700,000 distinct CDR3 sequences, 21% of them seen only once. Germline assignment: CDR1 LNHNV and CDR2 YYDKDF (reference sequence). There are 15 residues in the CDR3. V lost 0 bases to trimming and J lost 5 bases; unmatched junction nucleotides: 7. The chain carries TRBV15 and TRBJ2-7; TRBD2 matches 7 bases. Sequencing used PBMCs from blood, obtained roughly 5 days after vaccination. The sequence came from a man aged 50-60 years who received an inactivated influenza vaccine. This CDR3 is CATSRETGRSDEQYF. In DNA form, the CDR3 reads TGTGCCACCAGCAGAGAAACCGGGAGGTCCGACGAGCAGTACTTC.